Presented here are 17 T cell receptor beta chains from one specimen sequenced in a study of technical replicates of blood from a handful of donors. Method: immunoSEQ multiplex PCR; TCRdb's copy keeps in-frame clones and lacks some. Here the sample spans 70,000 to 90,000 clones, 85% to 95% being singletons. Material for sequencing was T cells isolated from PBMCs. These receptors were taken from a human donor in good health.

This sequence joins TRBV7-9 and TRBJ2-1; 8 bases agree with TRBD2. Trimming cost V 1 base and J 5 bases; bases outside gene matches: 7. The CDR3 has 16 amino acids. Germline CDR1 SEHNR, CDR2 FQNEAQ (reference sequence). This CDR3 is CASSLVVLADDNEQFF. The CDR3, as DNA: TGTGCCAGCAGCTTAGTTGTACTAGCGGATGACAATGAGCAGTTCTTC.

The chain uses TRBV5-8 and TRBJ1-5; 8 bases match TRBD1. The CDR3 loop spans 15 amino acids. The J segment lost 5 bases and the V segment lost 2 bases, leaving 6 bases of the junction unmatched. Germline CDR1 SGHTS, CDR2 YDEGEE. CDR3 in amino acids: CASSLRPTGDQPQHF. DNA of the CDR3: TGTGCCAGCAGCTTACGGCCGACAGGGGATCAGCCCCAGCATTTT.

The V and J genes are TRBV6-1 and TRBJ1-3, with D maybe TRBD1 (6 bases). Germline V gene data show CDR1 as MNHNS and CDR2 as SASEGT. Trimming removed 6 bases from V and 1 base from J, with 10 bases in between. CDR3 length: 14 residues. The CDR3 reads CASSERGSGNTIYF. The CDR3 DNA reads as TGTGCCAGCAGCGAAAGGGGGTCTGGAAACACCATATATTTT.

The chain joins TRBV5-1 to TRBJ2-5, with 8 bases fitting TRBD2. Germline V gene lookup returns CDR1 SGHRS and CDR2 YFSETQ. The ends lost 1 base at V and 3 bases at J; junction bases unmatched: 5. CDR3 length equals 15 residues. The CDR3: CASSLLLAGKETQYF. CDR3 DNA sequence: TGCGCCAGCAGCTTGCTTTTAGCGGGGAAAGAGACCCAGTACTTC.

This clone turned up a few times. The V call is TRBV29-1, the J call TRBJ1-1; possible D gene TRBD1, 5 bases. The germline V gene encodes CDR1 SQVTM and CDR2 ANQGSEA. Trimming stripped 7 bases from V and 6 bases from J, with 9 bases between. This CDR3 has 10 amino acids. This CDR3 is CSGGHSEAFF. In DNA, the CDR3 is TGCAGCGGCGGACATTCTGAAGCTTTCTTT.

V is TRBV11-3 and J is TRBJ2-7, with D perhaps matching TRBD1 (5 bases). Germline V lookup: CDR1 SGHNT, CDR2 YENEEA. V lost 5 bases to trimming and J lost 0 bases, with 11 bases between them. The CDR3 sequence is 14 residues long. The CDR3 region has the DNA TGTGCCAGCAGCCCTGGACACCTCTCCTACGAGCAGTACTTC. This encodes CASSPGHLSYEQYF.

The chain uses TRBV10-3 and TRBJ2-3; 15 positions agree with TRBD2. With 2 bases clipped from V and 4 bases from J, the junction kept 4 bases outside the gene matches. Per germline, CDR1 ENHRY and CDR2 SYGVKD. This CDR3 is built from 17 residues. CDR3 amino acids: CAISEPGLAGGSDTQYF. In nucleotides, the CDR3 is TGTGCCATCAGTGAGCCGGGACTAGCGGGAGGATCAGATACGCAGTATTTT.

The chain carries TRBV7-3 and TRBJ2-1; 9 nucleotides match TRBD2. Germline V gives CDR1 SGHTA, CDR2 FQGTGA. This CDR3 is 15 amino acids long. Trimming removed 2 bases from V and 7 bases from J; junction bases left unmatched: 6. CDR3 coding DNA: TGTGCCAGCAGCTTAGATGGCGGGAGGGTTAATGAGCAGTTCTTC. Translation gives CASSLDGGRVNEQFF.

In its sample, this clone was seen once. The gene calls are TRBV5-4 and TRBJ2-3; 8 bases are shared with TRBD1. The trim removed 4 bases at V and 1 base at J, leaving 2 bases unmatched. This CDR3 contains 14 residues. From germline, CDR1 is SGHNT and CDR2 YYREEE (reference sequence). This CDR3 is CASSQQGGTDTQYF. For the CDR3, the DNA is TGTGCCAGCAGCCAACAGGGGGGCACAGATACGCAGTATTTT.

The rearrangement joins TRBV7-3 to TRBJ1-1, with TRBD1 matching over 10 bases. The germline V gene has CDR1 SGHTA and CDR2 FQGTGA. After removal of 5 bases from V and 5 bases from J, the junction contained 8 bases not matched to a gene. This CDR3 region has 15 residues. The CDR3 nucleotides are TGTGCCAGCAGCGCCAGACAGGGGGCATCTACTGAAGCTTTCTTT. Its translation is CASSARQGASTEAFF.

This chain joins TRBV14 and TRBJ1-2, with D possibly matching TRBD1 (5 bases). The CDR3 runs to 14 residues. V lost 4 bases and J 4 bases, leaving 13 bases between the germline ends. Per the germline V gene, CDR1 is SGHDN and CDR2 is FVKESK. CDR3 residues: CASSLHRISYGYTF. Written as DNA, the CDR3 is TGTGCCAGCAGCCTACACAGGATTTCCTATGGCTACACCTTC. The full variable domain, completed using reference TRBV14 and TRBJ1-2, is EAGVTQFPSHSVIEKGQTVTLRCDPISGHDNLYWYRRVMGKEIKFLLHFVKESKQDESGMPNNRFLAERTGGTYSTLKVQPAELEDSGVYFCASSLHRISYGYTFGSGTRLTVV.

V and J are TRBV18 and TRBJ2-7; TRBD2 matches 12 bases. CDR1 is KGHSH, CDR2 LQKENI, per germline. Germline trimming cut 4 bases from V and 7 bases from J; bases unmatched to any gene: 14. The CDR3 loop spans 17 amino acids. The CDR3 spells CASSRSRLAGAGEEQYF. CDR3 coding DNA: TGTGCCAGCTCACGCTCCCGACTAGCGGGAGCCGGAGAAGAGCAGTACTTC.

V and J are TRBV28 and TRBJ1-5, with unresolved D. The V end was cut by 3 bases, the J end by 5 bases, with 17 bases between. CDR3 length: 16 amino acids. Germline CDR1 reads MDHEN; CDR2 reads SYDVKM. CDR3 nucleotides: TGTGCCAGCAGTTTCCCAAGCCTACAGCAGGATCAGCCCCAGCATTTT. Its translation is CASSFPSLQQDQPQHF.

The table lists this clone with a count of one. The V call is TRBV6-4, the J call TRBJ2-7; 7 bases agree with TRBD2. Trimming at V came to 0 bases and at J to 1 base, leaving 0 bases not matched to a gene. Germline loops: CDR1 MRHNA, CDR2 SNTAGT. The CDR3 is made up of 14 amino acids. CDR3 protein: CASSDSAGSYEQYF. The CDR3 bases are TGTGCCAGCAGTGACTCAGCGGGGTCCTACGAGCAGTACTTC.

J is TRBJ2-7 and V is TRBV25-1; 8 nucleotides agree with TRBD2. The CDR3 has 14 residues. J gave up 3 bases and V 4 bases, and 5 bases lay outside the gene matches. Germline V gives CDR1 MGHDK, CDR2 SYGVNS. The DNA of the CDR3 is TGTGCCAGCAGTGGCGGACTAGCCCGCTACGAGCAGTACTTC. Its protein product is CASSGGLARYEQYF.

This clone has just one count. The V gene is TRBV7-2, the J gene TRBJ1-2; D is uncertain. Trimming took 1 base from V and 1 from J, leaving 7 bases between them. This CDR3 is built from 14 residues. Germline assignment: CDR1 SGHTA and CDR2 FQGNSA. The CDR3 sequence: CASSLDRRNYGYTF. In DNA form, the CDR3 reads TGTGCCAGCAGCTTAGATCGTCGTAACTATGGCTACACCTTC.

This rearrangement joins TRBV5-1 to TRBJ2-2, with 11 bases fitting TRBD1. Germline CDR1 SGHRS, CDR2 YFSETQ. The ends lost 4 bases at V and 3 bases at J; junction bases unmatched: 2. There are 15 residues in the CDR3. The CDR3 DNA follows: TGCGCCAGCAGCCGGGACAGGGGGTACACCGGGGAGCTGTTTTTT. It translates to CASSRDRGYTGELFF. The whole variable domain, remainder taken from reference TRBV5-1 and TRBJ2-2, is KAGVTQTPRYLIKTRGQQVTLSCSPISGHRSVSWYQQTPGQGLQFLFEYFSETQRNKGNFPGRFSGRQFSNSRSEMNVSTLELGDSALYLCASSRDRGYTGELFFGEGSRLTVL.